Presented here are 13 T cell receptor beta chains from one specimen sequenced in a study of neoadjuvant anti-PD-1 for oral cavity cancer. The protocol was immunoSEQ multiplex PCR, while the TCRdb copy is restricted to in-frame clones and leaves out a portion. The sample includes about 15,000 clones, 40% of them seen just once. The time point: after neoadjuvant nivolumab, at surgical resection. Sequencing was performed on tumor tissue, taken after nivolumab (anti-PD-1) treatment. These receptors all stem from a person aged 40 to 85 with oral cavity squamous cell carcinoma.

The J gene is TRBJ1-1, the V gene TRBV5-1, with D unresolved. Germline CDR1 and CDR2: SGHRS and YFSETQ. This CDR3 is built from 15 residues. Trimming removed 0 bases from V and 4 bases from J, with 13 bases in between. The chain's CDR3 is CASSLDSGLGTEAFF. CDR3 in DNA: TGCGCCAGCAGCTTGGATTCCGGGTTGGGCACTGAAGCTTTCTTT. Full variable domain (rest looked up from reference TRBV5-1 and TRBJ1-1): KAGVTQTPRYLIKTRGQQVTLSCSPISGHRSVSWYQQTPGQGLQFLFEYFSETQRNKGNFPGRFSGRQFSNSRSEMNVSTLELGDSALYLCASSLDSGLGTEAFFGQGTRLTVV.

The chain is built from TRBV11-3 and TRBJ2-2; 11 bases are shared with TRBD1. V was pared by 5 bases and J by 5 bases, with 1 base of the junction left unmatched. The germline CDR1 and CDR2 sequences are SGHNT and YENEEA. The CDR3 contains 14 residues. The CDR3, as DNA: TGTGCCAGCAGCCGGGACAGGGGGACCGGGGAGCTGTTTTTT. This encodes CASSRDRGTGELFF.

The V gene is TRBV9, the J gene TRBJ2-7; 11 bases fit TRBD1. CDR3 size: 15 residues. CDR1 SGDLS and CDR2 YYNGEE come from the germline V gene. V shed 0 bases, J shed 5 bases, and the junction held 4 bases outside the gene matches. The CDR3: CASSVGPDRGHEQYF. The CDR3 DNA follows: TGTGCCAGCAGCGTAGGGCCGGACAGGGGGCACGAGCAGTACTTC.

This clone appeared a single time. The chain links TRBV28 to TRBJ2-1, with D uncertain. Germline-derived CDR1 and CDR2 are MDHEN and SYDVKM. There are 14 residues in the CDR3. Trimming left V 3 bases short and J 0 bases short, with 6 bases between. CDR3 nucleotides: TGTGCCAGCAGTTTCTACAGCTCCTACAATGAGCAGTTCTTC. It is translated as CASSFYSSYNEQFF.

This clone was observed a handful of times. The V and J genes are TRBV9 and TRBJ2-3, with TRBD2 as a possible D gene (5 bases). V was trimmed by 1 base and J by 4 bases, leaving 10 bases between them. CDR3 length: 14 amino acids. Germline V gene lookup returns CDR1 SGDLS and CDR2 YYNGEE. The CDR3 DNA follows: TGTGCCAGCAGCGTAAATCCGGGATCAGATACGCAGTATTTT. Its protein product is CASSVNPGSDTQYF.

This clone has only a few counts. V is TRBV9 and J is TRBJ2-3; perhaps TRBD2 as D (7 bases). CDR1 is SGDLS and CDR2 is YYNGEE in the germline V gene. The germline V and J ends were trimmed by 4 bases and 0 bases, with 18 bases remaining between them. The CDR3 extends over 17 amino acids. The CDR3 is CASSLLARGPSTDTQYF. CDR3 nucleotide sequence: TGTGCCAGCAGCCTGCTCGCGCGGGGGCCTAGCACAGATACGCAGTATTTT.

This chain links TRBV7-3 with TRBJ2-1; 8 positions agree with TRBD2. J was trimmed by 1 base and V by 3 bases; bases with no gene match: 5. The CDR3 extends over 16 amino acids. Germline V gene lookup returns CDR1 SGHTA and CDR2 FQGTGA. The CDR3 region is CASSLSGGLSYNEQFF. The DNA for the CDR3 is TGTGCCAGCAGCTTGAGCGGGGGTTTATCCTACAATGAGCAGTTCTTC.

The V gene is TRBV5-1, the J gene TRBJ2-5; a weak D match, TRBD1 (5 bases). CDR1 and CDR2 from the germline V gene are SGHRS and YFSETQ. The CDR3 contains 15 residues. The V end lost 6 bases, the J end lost 5 bases, and 20 bases lay between the germline ends. CDR3 in DNA: TGCGCCAGCACCCCCCTAGAAGGACAAATTGAGACCCAGTACTTC. Its translation: CASTPLEGQIETQYF.

This chain uses TRBV6-5 with TRBJ2-3; D is possibly TRBD1 (6 bases). Trimming removed 6 bases at V and 0 bases at J, with 13 bases between. CDR3 length: 15 residues. Germline CDR1 is MNHEY and CDR2 is SVGAGI. This CDR3 reads CASSPRGGSTDTQYF. DNA for the CDR3: TGTGCCAGCAGCCCCAGGGGTGGGAGCACAGATACGCAGTATTTT.

This chain links TRBV21-1 with TRBJ2-3; no check of the table's D call, TRBD1, against the DNA was made. TRBV21-1 is noted as a pseudogene. This CDR3 spans 16 amino acids. CDR3 nucleotides: TGTGCCAGCAGCAAAGTGGACAGGGTCAGCACAGATACGCAGTATTTT. Residues: CASSKVDRVSTDTQYF.

This clone was observed a few times. The chain couples TRBV6-1 to TRBJ1-2; 7 nucleotides match TRBD1. The CDR3 consists of 17 residues. J gave up 4 bases and V 1 base, and 12 bases lay outside the gene matches. CDR1 and CDR2 from the germline V gene are MNHNS and SASEGT. CDR3 DNA: TGTGCCAGCAGTGAAGATATTCCGGGACAGCGACCCTATGGCTACACCTTC. Its protein is CASSEDIPGQRPYGYTF.

The chain carries TRBV11-3 and TRBJ2-1; D could derive from TRBD1 or TRBD2 (6 bases each). Germline CDR1 and CDR2: SGHNT and YENEEA. CDR3 size: 15 residues. Trimming took 4 bases from V and 7 from J, leaving 17 bases between them. CDR3 sequence (DNA): TGTGCCAGCAGCTCGCGCTCGGGGGCCCGAAATGAGCAGTTCTTC. It yields the protein CASSSRSGARNEQFF.

V and J are TRBV28 and TRBJ2-7; perhaps D is TRBD1 or TRBD2 (5 bases each). The CDR3 is made up of 17 amino acids. Germline V CDR1 and CDR2: MDHEN, SYDVKM. V was shortened by 3 bases and J by 0 bases, with 18 bases between the two germline ends. DNA of the CDR3: TGTGCCAGCAGTTTGGGCCCCTTGGGGGTGGGCTCCTACGAGCAGTACTTC. It is translated as CASSLGPLGVGSYEQYF.